The rows below give T cell receptor beta chains drawn from one sample of a study of blood T cell repertoires in COVID-19. Measured with immunoSEQ multiplex PCR; TCRdb has only the in-frame clones, and not every one. The sample comprises 350,000 to 400,000 clones, around 87% of which are singletons, and roughly 1.9% rests with the top ten. The sequenced sample consisted of PBMCs or T cells enriched from blood (not recorded which). The receptors were gathered from a man aged 35-49 years in a cohort exposed to, infected with or recovered from COVID-19 (not recorded which). Each CDR3 is given with its conserved first and last residue. D genes are given only for firm matches. For some rows the clone size is stated as once, few or many, or as a class when expanded; others skip it.

V: TRBV7-9
size: -
D: -
J: TRBJ1-4
DNA: TGTGCCAGCAGCCCGTATTCTGGCGAAAAACTGTTTTTT
CDR3: CASSPYSGEKLFF

V: TRBV11-3
size: -
D: TRBD2
J: TRBJ2-1
DNA: TGTGCCAGCAGCCCGGGAGGGACTAGCGGGAGTAGCTCCTACAATGAGCAGTTCTTC
CDR3: CASSPGGTSGSSSYNEQFF

V: TRBV4-1
size: -
D: -
J: TRBJ1-4
DNA: TGCGCCAGCAGCCAAATAGGGGGGGTACCTAATGAAAAACTGTTTTTT
CDR3: CASSQIGGVPNEKLFF

V: TRBV18
size: -
D: -
J: TRBJ1-3
DNA: TGTGCCAGCTCCCCCACAGGGTACGGAAACACCATATATTTT
CDR3: CASSPTGYGNTIYF

V: TRBV5-1
size: -
D: -
J: TRBJ2-2
DNA: TGCGCCAGCAGCCTAGGGACTGCTTCAGAGAAGCTGTTTTTT
CDR3: CASSLGTASEKLFF

V: TRBV6-5
size: -
D: -
J: TRBJ2-7
DNA: TGTGCCAGCAGTTACTCTGAGGCGGGCTCCTACGAGCAGTACTTC
CDR3: CASSYSEAGSYEQYF

V: TRBV6-5
size: -
D: -
J: TRBJ1-3
DNA: TGTGCCAGCAGTTCGACAGGCTCTGGAAACACCATATATTTT
CDR3: CASSSTGSGNTIYF

V: TRBV3-1/TRBV3-2
size: -
D: -
J: TRBJ2-2
DNA: TGTGCCAGCAGCCCTGACATAGGGGCGAACACCGGGGAGCTGTTTTTT
CDR3: CASSPDIGANTGELFF

V: TRBV18
size: -
D: -
J: TRBJ1-2
DNA: TGTGCCAGCTCAGGGGCGGGGAACTATGGCTACACCTTC
CDR3: CASSGAGNYGYTF

V: TRBV11-3
size: -
D: TRBD2
J: TRBJ2-1
DNA: TGTGCCAGCAGCTTAGGGGGTTTAGCGGGAGTAAGGAATGAGCAGTTCTTC
CDR3: CASSLGGLAGVRNEQFF

V: TRBV5-1
size: -
D: TRBD2
J: TRBJ2-5
DNA: TGCGCCAGCAGCTTGGGAGTAGCGGGAGGGGTGATAGGAGAGACCCAGTACTTC
CDR3: CASSLGVAGGVIGETQYF

V: TRBV28
size: -
D: -
J: TRBJ1-6
DNA: TGTGCCAGCAGTTTAGGAGGGGGGGATAATTCACCCCTCCACTTT
CDR3: CASSLGGGDNSPLHF

V: TRBV28
size: -
D: -
J: TRBJ1-2
DNA: TGTGCCAGCAGTCTACGGAGTGGCTACACCTTC
CDR3: CASSLRSGYTF

V: TRBV10-3
size: -
D: -
J: TRBJ2-7
DNA: TGTGCCATCAGTGAGACGAGGGCCGGCGAGCAGTACTTC
CDR3: CAISETRAGEQYF

V: TRBV28
size: -
D: TRBD2
J: TRBJ2-2
DNA: TGTGCCAGCAGTATGGGACTAGCGGGGACCGGGGAGCTGTTTTTT
CDR3: CASSMGLAGTGELFF

V: TRBV27
size: few
D: TRBD2
J: TRBJ2-7
DNA: TGTGCCAGCAGTTCTGGTGGGACTAGCGGGAGACGGGACTACGAGCAGTACTTC
CDR3: CASSSGGTSGRRDYEQYF

V: TRBV2
size: -
D: -
J: TRBJ2-1
DNA: TGTGCCAGCAGCGCTAGTATTGTCACTGAGCAGTTCTTC
CDR3: CASSASIVTEQFF

V: TRBV18
size: -
D: -
J: TRBJ2-3
DNA: TGTGCCAGCTCACCCCCATCCACAGATACGCAGTATTTT
CDR3: CASSPPSTDTQYF

V: TRBV5-4
size: -
D: TRBD2
J: TRBJ2-1
DNA: TGTGCCAGCAGCTTGAGAGCGGGAGATTACAATGAGCAGTTCTTC
CDR3: CASSLRAGDYNEQFF

V: TRBV7-3
size: -
D: TRBD2
J: TRBJ2-5
DNA: TGTGCCAGCAGCTTAACGGGCCTAGCGGGAGTAGGAGAGACCCAGTACTTC
CDR3: CASSLTGLAGVGETQYF

V: TRBV15
size: -
D: -
J: TRBJ1-5
DNA: TGTGCCACCAGCAGAGACCCAGGGGGCAATCAGCCCCAGCATTTT
CDR3: CATSRDPGGNQPQHF

V: TRBV27
size: -
D: TRBD2
J: TRBJ2-2
DNA: TGTGCCAGCAGTGTCAGTTTGGCGGGAGTAGGTACCGGGGAGCTGTTTTTT
CDR3: CASSVSLAGVGTGELFF

V: TRBV10-1
size: -
D: TRBD2
J: TRBJ2-3
DNA: TGCGCCAGCAGTGAGTCGATGGGTAGCGGGCGCACAGATACGCAGTATTTT
CDR3: CASSESMGSGRTDTQYF

V: TRBV7-9
size: -
D: -
J: TRBJ2-6
DNA: TGTGCCAGCAGCCCCGTGGGGGGATCCGGGGCCAACGTCCTGACTTTC
CDR3: CASSPVGGSGANVLTF

V: TRBV5-4
size: -
D: -
J: TRBJ1-6
DNA: TGTGCCAGCAGCTTGAGGAGGAGCCGCGGTTATTCACCCCTCCACTTT
CDR3: CASSLRRSRGYSPLHF

V: TRBV5-1
size: -
D: -
J: TRBJ2-5
DNA: TGCGCCAGCAGCCCTTCGGCTAGCGCAGAGACCCAGTACTTC
CDR3: CASSPSASAETQYF

V: TRBV6-5
size: -
D: TRBD1
J: TRBJ1-6
DNA: TGTGCCAGCAGTTACACAGGGGGGCATTCACCCCTCCACTTT
CDR3: CASSYTGGHSPLHF

V: TRBV28
size: -
D: TRBD2
J: TRBJ2-7
DNA: TGTGCCAGCAGTCGACTAGCGGGAGGCTACGAGCAGTACTTC
CDR3: CASSRLAGGYEQYF

V: TRBV5-1
size: few
D: -
J: TRBJ2-7
DNA: TGCGCCAGCAGCTTGGGGGCCCAAGTGGCCGAGCAGTACTTC
CDR3: CASSLGAQVAEQYF

V: TRBV30
size: -
D: -
J: TRBJ1-1
DNA: TGTGCCTGGGTGGGGGGGGCTGAAGCTTTCTTT
CDR3: CAWVGGAEAFF

V: TRBV5-1
size: many
D: -
J: TRBJ2-1
DNA: TGCGCCAGCAGCTTGGGTTGGAGCGACAATGAGCAGTTCTTC
CDR3: CASSLGWSDNEQFF

V: TRBV7-9
size: -
D: -
J: TRBJ1-4
DNA: TGTGCCAGCAGCTTAGTGAGCGGACAGAAAAATGAAAAACTGTTTTTT
CDR3: CASSLVSGQKNEKLFF

V: TRBV27
size: -
D: -
J: TRBJ2-3
DNA: TGTGCCAGCAGTTCAACAGGGGATACGCAGTATTTT
CDR3: CASSSTGDTQYF